One sample yielded the 23 T cell receptor beta chains listed below, sequenced in a study of identical twins. TCRdb fed the 5' RACE reads into MiXCR, producing one record per CDR3 protein. This sample has fewer than 550,000 distinct CDR3 sequences, with over 12% found just once. These sequences were also reported in another study, on yellow fever vaccine responses in identical twins.

The sequenced material came from CD4+ T cells sorted from blood. The receptors were gathered from a woman aged 18-35 years in good health.

This clonotype was recorded a few times. The V and J genes are TRBV5-1 and TRBJ1-2; D uncertain. V lost 1 base and J 4 bases, leaving 11 bases between the germline ends. Germline V lookup: CDR1 SGHRS, CDR2 YFSETQ. There are 14 residues in the CDR3. DNA for the CDR3: TGCGCCAGCAGCTTGTGGTTGGAATCCTATGGCTACACCTTC. Translation gives CASSLWLESYGYTF. The full variable domain, in which reference TRBV5-1 and TRBJ1-2 provide the parts outside the CDR3, is KAGVTQTPRYLIKTRGQQVTLSCSPISGHRSVSWYQQTPGQGLQFLFEYFSETQRNKGNFPGRFSGRQFSNSRSEMNVSTLELGDSALYLCASSLWLESYGYTFGSGTRLTVV.

The V and J genes are TRBV12-3 or TRBV12-4 and TRBJ2-5; D ambiguous. CDR3 length: 13 amino acids. Trimming took off 3 bases at V and 1 base at J, with 6 bases between the two ends. CDR3 region: CASSFRRQETQYF. CDR3 nucleotides: TGTGCCAGCAGTTTTCGACGCCAAGAGACCCAGTACTTC.

The V and J genes are TRBV10-3 and TRBJ2-1; 10 nucleotides line up with TRBD2. Germline CDR1 reads ENHRY; CDR2 reads SYGVKD. V lost 11 bases and J lost 12; bases outside the gene matches: 19. The CDR3 loop spans 15 amino acids. CDR3 nucleotides: TGTGCCGTTGCCCCCCAACTAGCGGGGCCGCAGGGGCAGTTCTTC. Encoded protein: CAVAPQLAGPQGQFF.

The chain is built from TRBV10-3 and TRBJ1-1; D perhaps matches TRBD1 (6 bases). V lost 4 bases and J lost 4, with 13 bases in between. The CDR3 has 14 residues. CDR1 and CDR2 (germline): ENHRY, SYGVKD. In DNA, the CDR3 is TGTGCCATCAGTGTTGGACAGTCGGGCACTGAAGCTTTCTTT. This codes for CAISVGQSGTEAFF.

This clonotype came up a few times. The rearrangement joins TRBV12-3 or TRBV12-4 to TRBJ2-1, with 10 bases that match TRBD2. The CDR3 runs 13 residues. V shed 5 bases and J 7 bases; nucleotides not matched to a gene: 2. The CDR3 spells CASSPTSGNEQFF. CDR3 coding DNA: TGTGCCAGCAGTCCGACTAGCGGGAATGAGCAGTTCTTC.

This clonotype has only a few counts. The chain combines TRBV28 with TRBJ2-1, with D unclear. V lost 5 bases and J lost 2, with 10 bases in between. Germline V lookup: CDR1 MDHEN, CDR2 SYDVKM. The CDR3 totals 14 residues. CDR3 in amino acids: CASSQTTPYNEQFF. CDR3 coding DNA: TGTGCCAGCAGTCAAACAACCCCCTACAATGAGCAGTTCTTC.

V and J are TRBV5-1 and TRBJ2-1, with D maybe TRBD1 (6 bases). There are 14 residues in the CDR3. Trimming left V 0 bases short and J 8 bases short, with 12 bases between. Germline CDR1 reads SGHRS; CDR2 reads YFSETQ. CDR3 residues: CASSLAQGFDEQFF. CDR3 sequence (DNA): TGCGCCAGCAGCTTGGCACAGGGTTTCGATGAGCAGTTCTTC.

This clonotype was counted a few times. This chain connects TRBV2 to TRBJ2-5, with TRBD2 matching 9 bases. Germline V gene sequence: CDR1 SNHLY, CDR2 FYNNEI. V lost 0 bases, J lost 3 bases, and 5 bases stayed unmatched. This CDR3 comprises 16 residues. The DNA for the CDR3 is TGTGCCAGCAGTGAAGCGGAGCGGGGGGCCAAAGAGACCCAGTACTTC. The encoded protein is CASSEAERGAKETQYF.

CDR3 region: CASSHMDQRGYEQYF. As DNA, the CDR3 is TGCGCCAGCAGCCACATGGACCAGAGGGGCTACGAGCAGTACTTC. The rearrangement links TRBV4-1 to TRBJ2-7; D may correspond to TRBD1 or TRBD2 (5 bases each). The CDR3 has 15 residues. V gave up 3 bases and J gave up 3 bases, with 15 bases separating them. The V gene's germline CDR1 is MGHRA and CDR2 YSYEKL.

In this sample, this clonotype turned up a few times. This rearrangement joins TRBV7-9 to TRBJ2-3, with a tentative D call TRBD2 (6 bases). This CDR3 comprises 15 residues. Trimming shortened V by 6 bases and J by 5 bases, and 18 bases separated the two germline ends. In germline, CDR1 is SEHNR, CDR2 FQNEAQ (reference sequence). CDR3 sequence (DNA): TGTGCCAGCAGGGGCCAACGGGGGAGTCGAGATACGCAGTATTTT. As protein: CASRGQRGSRDTQYF.

A few counts support this clonotype. The chain carries TRBV5-1 and TRBJ2-3; D is possibly TRBD2 (6 bases). This CDR3 has 15 residues. Trimming took 3 bases from V and 2 from J, leaving 13 bases between them. The germline CDR1 and CDR2 sequences are SGHRS and YFSETQ. As DNA, the CDR3 is TGCGCCAGCAGCTCGGCGGGAACGACCACAGATACGCAGTATTTT. This sequence encodes CASSSAGTTTDTQYF.

The V call is TRBV7-9, the J call TRBJ2-3; TRBD1 or TRBD2 may be the D gene (5 bases each). Trimming took off 5 bases at V and 5 bases at J, with 11 bases between the two ends. The CDR3 consists of 13 residues. CDR1 is SEHNR, CDR2 FQNEAQ, per germline (reference sequence). The CDR3 DNA reads as TGTGCCAGCAGCCCCGGGACGTTAGATACGCAGTATTTT. Translation: CASSPGTLDTQYF.

This clonotype was seen a handful of times. The gene calls are TRBV10-3 and TRBJ2-3; 9 bases line up with TRBD2. V gave up 10 bases and J gave up 2 bases; unmatched junction bases: 4. Germline loops: CDR1 ENHRY, CDR2 SYGVKD. The CDR3 consists of 13 residues. The CDR3 coding sequence is TGTGCCACTCTAGCGGGGTACACAGATACGCAGTATTTT. Translated, it gives CATLAGYTDTQYF.

Here the CDR3 reads CASSSPQTQGYEQYF. The CDR3 DNA reads TGTGCCAGCAGTTCTCCTCAGACACAAGGCTACGAGCAGTACTTC. The chain has TRBV6-5 and TRBJ2-7; D is undetermined. The CDR3 runs to 15 residues. CDR1 is MNHEY, CDR2 SVGAGI, per germline. With 4 bases removed from V and 3 bases from J, the gap between germline ends came to 16 bases.

The rearrangement uses TRBV24-1 and TRBJ2-1, with TRBD1 matching over 10 bases. Germline loops: CDR1 KGHDR, CDR2 SFDVKD. The CDR3 runs to 16 residues. The V gene end was trimmed by 4 bases and the J gene end by 8 bases; junction bases not matched to a gene: 10. CDR3 nucleotides: TGTGCCACCAGTGAAATGGGACAGGGGAACCCTGATGAGCAGTTCTTC. Protein: CATSEMGQGNPDEQFF.

J is TRBJ1-1 and V is TRBV25-1; D unclear. CDR3 size: 13 residues. The V end lost 4 bases, the J end lost 5 bases, and 11 bases lay between the germline ends. CDR1 MGHDK and CDR2 SYGVNS come from the germline V gene. The CDR3 here is CASSAAGWTEAFF. As DNA, the CDR3 is TGTGCCAGCAGTGCGGCAGGATGGACTGAAGCTTTCTTT.

This clonotype was seen a few times. The rearrangement joins TRBV5-1 to TRBJ1-1; weak D call: TRBD1 (6 bases). This CDR3 spans 15 amino acids. V lost 0 bases and J 2 bases, leaving 11 bases between the germline ends. Germline V lookup: CDR1 SGHRS, CDR2 YFSETQ. The CDR3, as DNA: TGCGCCAGCAGCTTGGCACAACAGGGTAACACTGAAGCTTTCTTT. It codes for CASSLAQQGNTEAFF.

This clonotype has a handful of counts. The chain carries TRBV5-4 and TRBJ2-2, with D possibly being TRBD1 (5 bases). Germline V gives CDR1 SGHNT, CDR2 YYREEE (reference sequence). V lost 5 bases and J 1 base, leaving 9 bases between the germline ends. The length of the CDR3 is 14 residues. CDR3 amino acids: CASSNQGNTGELFF. CDR3 bases: TGTGCCAGCAGTAATCAGGGGAACACCGGGGAGCTGTTTTTT.

The chain is built from TRBV29-1 and TRBJ2-7, with D perhaps TRBD1 (5 bases). The germline V gene has CDR1 SQVTM and CDR2 ANQGSEA. Trimming removed 7 bases at V and 4 bases at J, with 11 bases between. This CDR3 region has 11 residues. The CDR3 protein is CSARQRYEQYF. CDR3 sequence (DNA): TGCAGCGCTCGACAGAGATACGAGCAGTACTTC.

This clonotype has only a few counts. The genes are TRBV10-3 and TRBJ1-2; no firm D call. This CDR3 region has 12 residues. V lost 7 bases and J lost 5, with 11 bases in between. The germline V gene encodes CDR1 ENHRY and CDR2 SYGVKD. CDR3 in DNA: TGTGCCATCACGGAGGCGGTGTATGGCTACACCTTC. Its translation: CAITEAVYGYTF.

A few counts support this clonotype. This rearrangement joins TRBV15 to TRBJ2-3; 8 bases fit TRBD2. This CDR3 contains 15 residues. Germline V gene data show CDR1 as LNHNV and CDR2 as YYDKDF (reference sequence). The trim removed 4 bases at V and 0 bases at J, leaving 3 bases unmatched. The CDR3 nucleotides are TGTGCCACCAGCAAACAGCGGGGGAGCACAGATACGCAGTATTTT. As protein: CATSKQRGSTDTQYF. Complete variable domain (other parts from reference TRBV15 and TRBJ2-3): DAMVIQNPRYQVTQFGKPVTLSCSQTLNHNVMYWYQQKSSQAPKLLFHYYDKDFNNEADTPDNFQSRRPNTSFCFLDIRSPGLGDTAMYLCATSKQRGSTDTQYFGPGTRLTVL.

The V and J genes are TRBV4-1 and TRBJ2-3; 7 bases align to TRBD1. The length of the CDR3 is 18 residues. J lost 4 bases, V lost 0 bases, and 13 bases had no gene match. CDR1 is MGHRA, CDR2 YSYEKL, per germline. CDR3 residues: CASSQDLWDRTGPDTQYF. Here the CDR3 DNA reads TGCGCCAGCAGCCAAGACCTATGGGACAGAACGGGCCCAGATACGCAGTATTTT.

The J gene is TRBJ2-2, the V gene TRBV3-1; D may be TRBD1 (5 bases). Germline lookup yields CDR1 LGHDT and CDR2 YNNKEL (reference sequence). The ends were cut back, 1 base at V and 7 bases at J, with 10 bases in the middle. The length of the CDR3 is 14 residues. The CDR3 DNA reads TGTGCCAGCAGCCAAGGCAGGGTCAGCGGGGAGCTGTTTTTT. It encodes CASSQGRVSGELFF.